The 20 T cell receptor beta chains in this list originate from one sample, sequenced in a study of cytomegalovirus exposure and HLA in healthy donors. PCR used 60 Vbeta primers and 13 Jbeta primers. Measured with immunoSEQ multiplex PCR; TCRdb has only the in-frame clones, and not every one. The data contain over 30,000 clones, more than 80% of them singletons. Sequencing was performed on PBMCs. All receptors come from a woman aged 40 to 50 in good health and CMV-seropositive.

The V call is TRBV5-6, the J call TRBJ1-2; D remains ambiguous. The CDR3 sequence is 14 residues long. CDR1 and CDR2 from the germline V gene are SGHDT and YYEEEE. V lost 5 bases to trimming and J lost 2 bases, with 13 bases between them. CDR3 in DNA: TGTGCCAGCAGAATGGAGGGAGGGAACTATGGCTACACCTTC. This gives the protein CASRMEGGNYGYTF.

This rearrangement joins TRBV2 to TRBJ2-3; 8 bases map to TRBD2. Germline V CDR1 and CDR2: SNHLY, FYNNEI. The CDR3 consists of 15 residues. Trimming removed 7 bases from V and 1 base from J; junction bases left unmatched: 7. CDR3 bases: TGTGCCAGCATCACGGGGGGGCCGGGCACAGATACGCAGTATTTT. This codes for CASITGGPGTDTQYF.

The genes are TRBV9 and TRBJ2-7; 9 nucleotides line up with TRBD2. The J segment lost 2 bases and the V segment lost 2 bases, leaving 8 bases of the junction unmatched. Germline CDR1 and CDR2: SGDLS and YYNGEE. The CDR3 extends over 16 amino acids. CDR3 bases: TGTGCCAGCAGCGTTTCGTCTAGCGGGAATGCCTACGAGCAGTACTTC. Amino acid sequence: CASSVSSSGNAYEQYF.

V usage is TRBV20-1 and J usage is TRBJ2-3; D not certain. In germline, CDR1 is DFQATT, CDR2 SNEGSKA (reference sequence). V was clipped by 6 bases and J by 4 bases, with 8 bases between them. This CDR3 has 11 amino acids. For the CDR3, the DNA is TGCAGTGCCTCAGCGCCAGATACGCAGTATTTT. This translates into CSASAPDTQYF.

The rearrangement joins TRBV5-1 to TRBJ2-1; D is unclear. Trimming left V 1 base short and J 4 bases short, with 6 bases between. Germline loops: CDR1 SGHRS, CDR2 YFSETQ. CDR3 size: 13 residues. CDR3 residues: CASSLSPYNEQFF. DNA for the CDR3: TGCGCCAGCAGCTTGAGCCCGTACAATGAGCAGTTCTTC.

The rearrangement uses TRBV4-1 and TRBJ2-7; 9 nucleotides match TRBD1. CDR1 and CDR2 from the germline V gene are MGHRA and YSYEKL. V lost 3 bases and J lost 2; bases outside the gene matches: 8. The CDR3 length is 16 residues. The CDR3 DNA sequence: TGCGCCAGCAGCCAGGACAGGGGCGGTTTCGCCTACGAGCAGTACTTC. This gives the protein CASSQDRGGFAYEQYF.

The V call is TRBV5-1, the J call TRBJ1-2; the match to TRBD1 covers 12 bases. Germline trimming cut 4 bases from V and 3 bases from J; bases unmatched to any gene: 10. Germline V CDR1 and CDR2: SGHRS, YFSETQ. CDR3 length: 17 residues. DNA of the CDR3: TGCGCCAGCAGCCTCGGGACAGGGGGCACGTGGGACTATGGCTACACCTTC. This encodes CASSLGTGGTWDYGYTF.

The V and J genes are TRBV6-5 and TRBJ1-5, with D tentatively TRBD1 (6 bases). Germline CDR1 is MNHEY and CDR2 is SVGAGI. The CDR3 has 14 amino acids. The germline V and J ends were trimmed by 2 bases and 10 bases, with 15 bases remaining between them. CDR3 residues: CASSYGGLISPQHF. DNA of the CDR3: TGTGCCAGCAGTTACGGGGGCCTAATCTCTCCCCAGCATTTT.

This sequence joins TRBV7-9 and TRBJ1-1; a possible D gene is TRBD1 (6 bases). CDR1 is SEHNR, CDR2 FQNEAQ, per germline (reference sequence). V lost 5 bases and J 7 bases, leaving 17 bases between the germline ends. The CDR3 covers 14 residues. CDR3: CASSPHLTGIEAFF. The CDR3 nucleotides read TGTGCCAGCAGCCCGCATCTAACAGGGATTGAAGCTTTCTTT.

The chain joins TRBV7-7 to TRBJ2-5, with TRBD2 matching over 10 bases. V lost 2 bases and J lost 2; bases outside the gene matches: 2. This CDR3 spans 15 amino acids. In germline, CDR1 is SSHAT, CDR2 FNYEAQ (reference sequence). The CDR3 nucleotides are TGTGCCAGCAGCTTAAGCGGGGGGGGACAAGAGACCCAGTACTTC. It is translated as CASSLSGGGQETQYF. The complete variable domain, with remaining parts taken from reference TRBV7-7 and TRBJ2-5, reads GAGVSQSPRYKVTKRGQDVTLRCDPISSHATLYWYQQALGQGPEFLTYFNYEAQPDKSGLPSDRFSAERPEGSISTLTIQRTEQRDSAMYRCASSLSGGGQETQYFGPGTRLLVL.

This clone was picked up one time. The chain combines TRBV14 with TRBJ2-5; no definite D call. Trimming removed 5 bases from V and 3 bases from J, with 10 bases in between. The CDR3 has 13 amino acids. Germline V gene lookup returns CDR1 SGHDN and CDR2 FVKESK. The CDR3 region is CASSSAPKETQYF. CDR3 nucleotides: TGTGCCAGCAGCTCCGCGCCAAAAGAGACCCAGTACTTC.

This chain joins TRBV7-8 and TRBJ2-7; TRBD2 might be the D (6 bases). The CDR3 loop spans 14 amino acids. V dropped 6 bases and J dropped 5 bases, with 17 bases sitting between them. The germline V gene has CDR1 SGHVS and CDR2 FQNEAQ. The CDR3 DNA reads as TGTGCCAGCAGACCTTACGGAGGGCCCCACGAGCAGTACTTC. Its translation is CASRPYGGPHEQYF.

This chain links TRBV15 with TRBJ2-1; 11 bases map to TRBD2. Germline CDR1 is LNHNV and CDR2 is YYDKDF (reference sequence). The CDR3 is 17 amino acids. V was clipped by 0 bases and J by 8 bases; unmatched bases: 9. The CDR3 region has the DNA TGTGCCACCAGCAGAGATGCATATAGCGGGGGGGTCGATGAGCAGTTCTTC. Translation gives CATSRDAYSGGVDEQFF.

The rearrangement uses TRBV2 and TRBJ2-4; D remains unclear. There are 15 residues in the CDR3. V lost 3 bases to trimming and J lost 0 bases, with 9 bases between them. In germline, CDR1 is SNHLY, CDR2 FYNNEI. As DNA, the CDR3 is TGTGCCAGCAGTGATACAGTTCTAGCCAAAAACATTCAGTACTTC. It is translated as CASSDTVLAKNIQYF.

CDR3 sequence reads: CASSIGVAGGSGEQYF. DNA of the CDR3: TGTGCCAGTAGTATTGGGGTAGCAGGAGGTTCGGGGGAGCAGTACTTC. The chain employs TRBV19 and TRBJ2-7, with D tentatively TRBD2 (5 bases). CDR1 and CDR2 from the germline V gene are LNHDA and SQIVND (reference sequence). Trimming pared 3 bases from V and 7 bases from J, leaving 22 bases between. The length of the CDR3 is 16 residues.

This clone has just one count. The CDR3 spells CASSAAQGVTYEQYF. CDR3 coding DNA: TGTGCCAGCAGCGCCGCGCAGGGGGTAACCTACGAGCAGTACTTC. The chain carries TRBV6-1 and TRBJ2-7; 7 nucleotides line up with TRBD1. This CDR3 is 15 amino acids long. The V segment lost 6 bases and the J segment 2 bases; nucleotides outside the gene matches: 10. Germline values: CDR1 MNHNS, CDR2 SASEGT.

Here the CDR3 reads CASSTSPGGRVETQYF. The CDR3 DNA sequence: TGTGCCAGCAGCACCTCTCCGGGGGGGCGGGTAGAGACCCAGTACTTC. The chain couples TRBV7-2 to TRBJ2-5; 8 nucleotides align to TRBD2. Germline trimming cut 5 bases from V and 4 bases from J; bases unmatched to any gene: 12. Germline V gene lookup returns CDR1 SGHTA and CDR2 FQGNSA. The CDR3 totals 16 residues.

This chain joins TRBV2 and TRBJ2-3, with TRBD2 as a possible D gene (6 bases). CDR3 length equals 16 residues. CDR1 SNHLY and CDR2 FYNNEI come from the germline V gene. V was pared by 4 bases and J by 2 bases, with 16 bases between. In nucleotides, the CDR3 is TGTGCCAGCAGTGTGGGGGGAGCTGGCGCCACAGATACGCAGTATTTT. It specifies CASSVGGAGATDTQYF.

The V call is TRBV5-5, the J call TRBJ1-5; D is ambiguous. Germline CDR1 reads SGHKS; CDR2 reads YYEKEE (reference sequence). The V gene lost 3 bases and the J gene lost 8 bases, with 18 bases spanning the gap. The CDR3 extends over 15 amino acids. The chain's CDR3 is CASSSGAAPGEPQHF. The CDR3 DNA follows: TGTGCCAGCAGCTCTGGAGCGGCACCCGGGGAGCCCCAGCATTTT.

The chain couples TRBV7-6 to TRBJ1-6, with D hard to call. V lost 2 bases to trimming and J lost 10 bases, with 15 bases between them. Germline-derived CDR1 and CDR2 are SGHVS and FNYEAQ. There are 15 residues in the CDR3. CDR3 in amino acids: CASSLNRRGESPLHF. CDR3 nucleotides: TGTGCCAGCAGCTTAAATAGGCGGGGTGAATCACCCCTCCACTTT.